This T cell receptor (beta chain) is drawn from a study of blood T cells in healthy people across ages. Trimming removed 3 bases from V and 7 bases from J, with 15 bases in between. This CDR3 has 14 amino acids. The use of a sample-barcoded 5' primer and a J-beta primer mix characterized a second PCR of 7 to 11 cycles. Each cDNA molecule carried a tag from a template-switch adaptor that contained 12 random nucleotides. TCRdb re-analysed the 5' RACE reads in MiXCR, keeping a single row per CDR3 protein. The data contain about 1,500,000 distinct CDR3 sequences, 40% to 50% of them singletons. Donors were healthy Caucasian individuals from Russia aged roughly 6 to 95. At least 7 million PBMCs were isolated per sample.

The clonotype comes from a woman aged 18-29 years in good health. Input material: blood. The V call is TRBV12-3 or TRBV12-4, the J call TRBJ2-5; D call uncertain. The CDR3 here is CASSFEVALGTQYF. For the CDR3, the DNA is TGTGCCAGCAGTTTCGAAGTTGCGCTGGGGACCCAGTACTTC.